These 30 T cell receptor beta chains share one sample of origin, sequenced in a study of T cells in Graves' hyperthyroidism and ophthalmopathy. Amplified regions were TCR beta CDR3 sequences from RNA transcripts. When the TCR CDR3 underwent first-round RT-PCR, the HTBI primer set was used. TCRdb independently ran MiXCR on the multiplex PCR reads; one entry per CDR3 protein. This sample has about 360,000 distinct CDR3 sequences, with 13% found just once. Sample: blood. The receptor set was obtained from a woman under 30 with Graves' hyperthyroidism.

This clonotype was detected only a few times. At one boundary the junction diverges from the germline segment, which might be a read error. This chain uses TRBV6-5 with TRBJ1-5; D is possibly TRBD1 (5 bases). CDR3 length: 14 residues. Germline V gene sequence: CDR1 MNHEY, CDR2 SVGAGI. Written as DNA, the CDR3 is TGTGCCAGCAGTGACTCGACAGGCAATCAGCCCCAGCATTTT. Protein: CASSDSTGNQPQHF.

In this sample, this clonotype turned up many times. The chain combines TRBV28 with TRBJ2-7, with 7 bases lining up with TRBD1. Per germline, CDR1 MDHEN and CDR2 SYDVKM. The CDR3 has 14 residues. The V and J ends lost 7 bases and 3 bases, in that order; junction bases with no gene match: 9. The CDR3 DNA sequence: TGTGCCAGCACCCCACAGGGGAATGTCTACGAGCAGTACTTC. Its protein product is CASTPQGNVYEQYF.

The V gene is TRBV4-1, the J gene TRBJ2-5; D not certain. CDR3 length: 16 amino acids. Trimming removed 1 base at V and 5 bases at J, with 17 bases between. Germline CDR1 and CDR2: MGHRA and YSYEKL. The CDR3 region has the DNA TGCGCCAGCAGCCAAGCTCACGGTCTAGGAGTGGAGACCCAGTACTTC. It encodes CASSQAHGLGVETQYF.

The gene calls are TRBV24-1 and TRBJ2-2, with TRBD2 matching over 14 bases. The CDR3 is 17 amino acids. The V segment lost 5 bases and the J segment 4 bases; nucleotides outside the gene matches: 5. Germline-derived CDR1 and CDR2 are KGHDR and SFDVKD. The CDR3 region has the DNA TGTGCCACCAGTGGACTAGCGGGAGGGCCTAGCACCGGGGAGCTGTTTTTT. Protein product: CATSGLAGGPSTGELFF.

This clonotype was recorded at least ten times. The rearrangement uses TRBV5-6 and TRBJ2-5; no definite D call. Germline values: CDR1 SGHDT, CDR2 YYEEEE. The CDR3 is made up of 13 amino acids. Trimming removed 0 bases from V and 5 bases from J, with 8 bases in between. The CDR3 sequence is CASSLGVVETQYF. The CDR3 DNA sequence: TGTGCCAGCAGCTTGGGGGTGGTTGAGACCCAGTACTTC.

The CDR3: CASSEGLAGNEQFF. CDR3 bases: TGTGCCAGCAGTGAGGGACTAGCGGGTAATGAGCAGTTCTTC. The gene calls are TRBV6-1 and TRBJ2-1, with 12 bases matching TRBD2. Germline loops: CDR1 MNHNS, CDR2 SASEGT. The junction had 1 base not matched to a gene; V was cut back by 3 bases and J by 7 bases. The length of the CDR3 is 14 residues.

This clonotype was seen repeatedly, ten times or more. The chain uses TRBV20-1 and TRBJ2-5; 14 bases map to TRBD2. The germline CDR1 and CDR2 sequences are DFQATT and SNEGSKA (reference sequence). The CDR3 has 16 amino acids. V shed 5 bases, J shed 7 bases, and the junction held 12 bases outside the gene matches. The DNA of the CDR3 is TGCAGTGCTGGACCGGGACTAGCGGGAGAAAGACGGACCCAGTACTTC. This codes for CSAGPGLAGERRTQYF.

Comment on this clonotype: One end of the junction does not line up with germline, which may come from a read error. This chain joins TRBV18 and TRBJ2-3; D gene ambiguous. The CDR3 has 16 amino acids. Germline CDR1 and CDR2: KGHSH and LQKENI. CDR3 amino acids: CASPPPVGSSTDTQYF. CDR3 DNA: TGTGCCAGCCCACCACCGGTAGGGTCGAGCACAGATACGCAGTATTTT.

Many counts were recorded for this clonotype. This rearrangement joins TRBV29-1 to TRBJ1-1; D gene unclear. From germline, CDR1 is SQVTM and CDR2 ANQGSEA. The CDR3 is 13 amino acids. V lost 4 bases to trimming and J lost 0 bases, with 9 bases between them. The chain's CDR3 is CSVAEHMNTEAFF. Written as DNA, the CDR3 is TGCAGCGTTGCGGAGCATATGAACACTGAAGCTTTCTTT.

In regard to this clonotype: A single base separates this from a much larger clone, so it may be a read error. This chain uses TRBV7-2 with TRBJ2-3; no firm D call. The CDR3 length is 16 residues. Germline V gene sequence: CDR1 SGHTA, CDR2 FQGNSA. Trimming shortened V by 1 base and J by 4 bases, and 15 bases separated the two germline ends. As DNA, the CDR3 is TGTGCCAGCAGCTTAGGAGGCGAAGGTATGGCAGATACGCAGTATTTT. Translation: CASSLGGEGMADTQYF.

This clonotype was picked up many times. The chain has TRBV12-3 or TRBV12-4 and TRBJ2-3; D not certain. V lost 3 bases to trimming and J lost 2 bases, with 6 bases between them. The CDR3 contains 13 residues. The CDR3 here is CASSFPATDTQYF. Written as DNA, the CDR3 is TGTGCCAGCAGTTTCCCAGCCACAGATACGCAGTATTTT.

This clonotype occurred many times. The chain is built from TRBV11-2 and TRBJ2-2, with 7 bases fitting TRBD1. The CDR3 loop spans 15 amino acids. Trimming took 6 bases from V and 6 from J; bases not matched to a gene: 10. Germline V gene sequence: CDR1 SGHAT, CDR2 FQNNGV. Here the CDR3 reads CASSQYGTDAGELFF. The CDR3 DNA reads TGTGCCAGCAGTCAATACGGGACAGATGCCGGGGAGCTGTTTTTT.

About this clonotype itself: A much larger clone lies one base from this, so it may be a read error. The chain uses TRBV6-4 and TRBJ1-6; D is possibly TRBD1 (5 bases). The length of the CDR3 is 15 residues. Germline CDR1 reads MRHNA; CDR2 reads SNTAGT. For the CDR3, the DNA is TGTGCCAGCAGCCCTCCCCTGATGGGGGTTGATCCCCTCCGCTTT. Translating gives CASSPPLMGVDPLRF.

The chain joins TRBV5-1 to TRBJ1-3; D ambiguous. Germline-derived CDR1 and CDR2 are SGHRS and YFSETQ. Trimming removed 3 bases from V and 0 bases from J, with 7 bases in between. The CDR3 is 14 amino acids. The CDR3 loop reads CASSSTSSGNTIYF. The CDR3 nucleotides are TGCGCCAGCAGCTCGACAAGCTCTGGAAACACCATATATTTT.

The CDR3 reads CAISEFRADTQYF. CDR3 coding DNA: TGTGCCATCAGTGAGTTTCGGGCAGATACGCAGTATTTT. The rearrangement links TRBV10-3 to TRBJ2-3; D remains unclear. The germline V and J ends were trimmed by 1 base and 4 bases, with 6 bases remaining between them. Germline V gene sequence: CDR1 ENHRY, CDR2 SYGVKD. CDR3 size: 13 residues.

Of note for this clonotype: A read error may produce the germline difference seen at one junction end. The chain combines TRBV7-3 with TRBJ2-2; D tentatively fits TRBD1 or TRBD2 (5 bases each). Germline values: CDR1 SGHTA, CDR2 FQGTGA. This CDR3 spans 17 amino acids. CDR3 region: CASSQEWGTTNTGELFF. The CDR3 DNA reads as TGCGCCAGCAGCCAAGAATGGGGGACCACGAACACCGGGGAGCTGTTTTTT.

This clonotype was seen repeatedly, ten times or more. The CDR3 loop reads CASTKGTSDQPQHF. DNA of the CDR3: TGTGCCAGCACCAAGGGAACATCTGATCAGCCCCAGCATTTT. The V gene is TRBV6-1, the J gene TRBJ1-5, with D unclear. Trimming took 7 bases from V and 5 from J, leaving 15 bases between them. The germline V gene has CDR1 MNHNS and CDR2 SASEGT. This CDR3 contains 14 residues.

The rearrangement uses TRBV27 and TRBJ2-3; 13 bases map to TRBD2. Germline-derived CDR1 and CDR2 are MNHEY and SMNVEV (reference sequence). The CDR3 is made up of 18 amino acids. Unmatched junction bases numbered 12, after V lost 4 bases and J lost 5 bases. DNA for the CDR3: TGTGCCAGCAGTTCCCTAACCGGGACTAGCGGGGTTAGAGATACGCAGTATTTT. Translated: CASSSLTGTSGVRDTQYF.

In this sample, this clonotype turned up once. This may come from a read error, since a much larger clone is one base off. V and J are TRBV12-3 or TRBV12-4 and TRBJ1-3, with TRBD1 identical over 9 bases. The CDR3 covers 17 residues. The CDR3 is CASSPFDTGGIGTTIYF. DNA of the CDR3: TGTGCCAGCAGCCCTTTCGACACAGGGGGCATTGGAACCACCATATATTTT.

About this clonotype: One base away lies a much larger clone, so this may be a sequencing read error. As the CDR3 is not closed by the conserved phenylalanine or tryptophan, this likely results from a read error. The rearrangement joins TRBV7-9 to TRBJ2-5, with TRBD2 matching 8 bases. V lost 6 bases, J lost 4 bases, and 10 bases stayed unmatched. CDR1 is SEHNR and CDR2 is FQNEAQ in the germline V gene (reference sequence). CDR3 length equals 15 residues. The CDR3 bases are TGTGCCAGCAGTTACTCACCAGCGGGGGTAGAGACCCAGTACTCC. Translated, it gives CASSYSPAGVETQYS.

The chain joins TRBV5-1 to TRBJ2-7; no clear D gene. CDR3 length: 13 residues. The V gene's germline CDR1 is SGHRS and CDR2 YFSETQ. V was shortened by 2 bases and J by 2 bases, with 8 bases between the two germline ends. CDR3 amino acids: CASSFGPTYEQYF. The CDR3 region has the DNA TGCGCCAGCAGCTTTGGGCCCACCTACGAGCAGTACTTC.

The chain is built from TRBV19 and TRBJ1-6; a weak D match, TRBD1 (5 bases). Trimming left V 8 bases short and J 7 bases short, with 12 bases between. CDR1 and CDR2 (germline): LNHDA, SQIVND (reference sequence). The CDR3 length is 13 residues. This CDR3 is CASGDGPNSPLHF. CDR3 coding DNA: TGTGCCAGTGGGGACGGTCCGAATTCACCCCTCCACTTT.

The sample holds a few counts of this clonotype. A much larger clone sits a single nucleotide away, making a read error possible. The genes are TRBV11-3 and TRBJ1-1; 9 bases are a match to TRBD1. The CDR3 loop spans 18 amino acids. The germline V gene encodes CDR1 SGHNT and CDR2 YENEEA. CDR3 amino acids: CAGSPGTGMTRSRTEAFF. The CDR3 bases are TGTGCCGGCAGCCCAGGGACAGGGATGACGAGAAGTCGGACTGAAGCTTTCTTT.

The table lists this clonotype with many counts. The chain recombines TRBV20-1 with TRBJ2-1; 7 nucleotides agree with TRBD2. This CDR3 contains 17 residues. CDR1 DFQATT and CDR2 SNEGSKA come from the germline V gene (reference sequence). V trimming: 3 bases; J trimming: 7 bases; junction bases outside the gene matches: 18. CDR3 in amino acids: CSASPPRGAGVFNEQFF. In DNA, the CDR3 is TGCAGTGCTAGCCCCCCAAGGGGCGCGGGAGTATTTAATGAGCAGTTCTTC.

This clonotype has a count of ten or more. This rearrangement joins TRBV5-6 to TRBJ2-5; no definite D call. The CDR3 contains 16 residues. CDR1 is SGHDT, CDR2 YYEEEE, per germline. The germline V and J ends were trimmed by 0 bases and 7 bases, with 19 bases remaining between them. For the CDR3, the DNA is TGTGCCAGCAGCTTGGAGGCCGCAGGACGCCCAGGGACCCAGTACTTC. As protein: CASSLEAAGRPGTQYF.

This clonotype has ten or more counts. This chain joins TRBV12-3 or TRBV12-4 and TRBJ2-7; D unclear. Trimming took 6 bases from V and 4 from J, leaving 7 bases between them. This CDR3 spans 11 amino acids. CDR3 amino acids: CASSLQYEQYF. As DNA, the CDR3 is TGTGCCAGCAGCCTTCAGTACGAGCAGTACTTC.

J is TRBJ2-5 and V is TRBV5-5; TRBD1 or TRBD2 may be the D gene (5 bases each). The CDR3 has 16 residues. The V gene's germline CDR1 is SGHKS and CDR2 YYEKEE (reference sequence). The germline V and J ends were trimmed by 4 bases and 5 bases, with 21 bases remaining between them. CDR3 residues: CASSPQGRGAGETQYF. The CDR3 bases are TGTGCCAGCAGCCCCCAAGGAAGAGGGGCGGGCGAGACCCAGTACTTC.

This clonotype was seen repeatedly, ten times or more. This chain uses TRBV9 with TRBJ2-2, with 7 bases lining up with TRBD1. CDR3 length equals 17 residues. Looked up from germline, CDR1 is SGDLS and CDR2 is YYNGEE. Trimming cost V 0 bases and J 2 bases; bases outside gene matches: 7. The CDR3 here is CASSVGSGTANTGELFF. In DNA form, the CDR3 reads TGTGCCAGCAGCGTAGGATCCGGGACAGCTAACACCGGGGAGCTGTTTTTT.

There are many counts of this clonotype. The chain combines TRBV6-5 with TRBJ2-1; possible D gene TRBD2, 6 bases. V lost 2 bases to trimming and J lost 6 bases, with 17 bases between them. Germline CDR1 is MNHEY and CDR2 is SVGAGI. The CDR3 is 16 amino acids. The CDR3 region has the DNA TGTGCCAGCAGTTACACTGGGGGGTCCTCAATCAATGAGCAGTTCTTC. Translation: CASSYTGGSSINEQFF.

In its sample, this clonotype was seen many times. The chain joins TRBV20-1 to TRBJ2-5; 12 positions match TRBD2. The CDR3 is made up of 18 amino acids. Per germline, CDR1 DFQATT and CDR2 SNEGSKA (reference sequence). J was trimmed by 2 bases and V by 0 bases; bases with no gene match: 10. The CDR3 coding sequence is TGCAGTGCTAGAGATTGGGAACTAGCGGGGGGATTACAAGAGACCCAGTACTTC. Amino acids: CSARDWELAGGLQETQYF.